This TCR beta chain was sequenced during a study of shared clonotypes between healthy human individuals. Whole-study context: Three CD4 naive, three CD4 memory, two CD8 naive and one CD8 memory plate were used per donor. Regarding the study as a whole: The represented genetic and exposure-history diversity was limited by the small number of donors. Clonotypes which were not shared had lower generation probabilities than clonotypes that all four donors shared. Four donors held approximately 4.6% of naive CD4 clonotypes in common.

This CDR3 has 15 amino acids. Germline V gives CDR1 MNHNS, CDR2 SASEGT. J gave up 4 bases and V 3 bases, and 5 bases lay outside the gene matches. Turning to this clone: Its antigen is undetermined.

Here immunoSEQ multiplex PCR was the method, and the copy in TCRdb shows in-frame clones only, minus some. Among fewer than 800,000 clones listed, 90% to 95% were seen once. Terminally differentiated effector memory CD45RA+ cells were left out of the naive CD8 fraction, which was CD45RO-negative and positively selected for CCR7. This receptor was identified in a man under 40 in good health. Source material: naive CD8+ T cells sorted from blood. The chain carries TRBV6-1 and TRBJ1-1, with 10 bases that match TRBD1. The DNA of the CDR3 is TGTGCCAGCAGTGAGGACAGGGGGGTCGGCACTGAAGCTTTCTTT. Amino acids: CASSEDRGVGTEAFF.